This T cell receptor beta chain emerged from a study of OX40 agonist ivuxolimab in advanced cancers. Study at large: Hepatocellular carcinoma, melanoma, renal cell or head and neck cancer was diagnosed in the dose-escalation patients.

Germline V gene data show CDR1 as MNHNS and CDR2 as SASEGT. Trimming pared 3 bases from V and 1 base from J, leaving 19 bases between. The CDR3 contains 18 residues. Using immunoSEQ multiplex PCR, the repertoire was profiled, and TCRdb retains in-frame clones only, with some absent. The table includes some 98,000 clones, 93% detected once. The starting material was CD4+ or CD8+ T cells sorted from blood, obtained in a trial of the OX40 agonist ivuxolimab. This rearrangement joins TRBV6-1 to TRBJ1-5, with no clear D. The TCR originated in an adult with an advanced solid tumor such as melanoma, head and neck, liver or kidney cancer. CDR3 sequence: CASSDVWRASLSNQPQHF. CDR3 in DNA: TGTGCCAGCAGTGATGTTTGGAGGGCTTCTCTCAGCAATCAGCCCCAGCATTTT.